The 28 T cell receptor beta chains below all came from one sample that was sequenced in a study of T cells in Graves' hyperthyroidism and ophthalmopathy. Amplification of TCR beta CDR3 regions was performed using RNA transcripts as template. With the HTBI primer set, the TCR CDR3 went through a first round of RT-PCR. TCRdb re-derived calls from the multiplex PCR reads in MiXCR, one entry per CDR3 protein. In the table there are approximately 630,000 distinct CDR3 sequences, around 15% of which are singletons. Source material: blood. The receptors originated from a woman younger than 45 with Graves' hyperthyroidism.

The DNA for the CDR3 is TGTGCCAGCAGTAAACTAGCGGGAGTAGCCAAAGATACGCAGTATTTT. It specifies CASSKLAGVAKDTQYF. This chain uses TRBV5-6 with TRBJ2-3; TRBD2 matches 11 bases. CDR1 and CDR2 from the germline V gene are SGHDT and YYEEEE. The CDR3 runs to 16 residues. V lost 5 bases to trimming and J lost 5 bases; unmatched junction nucleotides: 10.

About this clonotype: Germline and junction disagree at one end, which may indicate a read error. V and J are TRBV18 and TRBJ1-5, with 7 bases fitting TRBD1. Germline CDR1 is KGHSH and CDR2 is LQKENI. The CDR3 is 14 amino acids. CDR3 residues: CASPPQGRNQPQHF. For the CDR3, the DNA is TGTGCCAGCCCACCACAGGGGCGAAATCAGCCCCAGCATTTT.

V is TRBV6-5 and J is TRBJ2-3; D gene uncertain. The CDR3 is 16 residues long. The V gene's germline CDR1 is MNHEY and CDR2 SVGAGI. V was clipped by 2 bases and J by 0 bases, with 12 bases between them. The CDR3 sequence is CASSYTKQRSTDTQYF. CDR3 in DNA: TGTGCCAGCAGTTACACCAAACAGCGAAGCACAGATACGCAGTATTTT.

In this sample, this clonotype turned up many times. This chain connects TRBV28 to TRBJ1-1, with D possibly matching TRBD1 (5 bases). CDR3 size: 15 residues. Germline-derived CDR1 and CDR2 are MDHEN and SYDVKM. Trimming took 8 bases from V and 0 from J, leaving 16 bases between them. The CDR3 nucleotides are TGTGCCAGCTCTACCCCGGGACGATTGAACACTGAAGCTTTCTTT. Translated, it gives CASSTPGRLNTEAFF.

This clonotype was seen a handful of times. V is TRBV5-1 and J is TRBJ2-2; 10 nucleotides match TRBD1. Unmatched junction bases numbered 12, after V lost 2 bases and J lost 5 bases. Germline assignment: CDR1 SGHRS and CDR2 YFSETQ. The CDR3 covers 18 residues. The CDR3, as DNA: TGCGCCAGCAGCTTCCCCCCTGACAGGGGGCTTTGGACCGGGGAGCTGTTTTTT. Translated: CASSFPPDRGLWTGELFF.

This clonotype was picked up many times. The chain employs TRBV24-1 and TRBJ2-3; D gene uncertain. This CDR3 is built from 14 residues. The V end lost 2 bases, the J end lost 2 bases, and 7 bases lay between the germline ends. Looked up from germline, CDR1 is KGHDR and CDR2 is SFDVKD. The CDR3 DNA reads TGTGCCACCAGTGATTCCGGGTTCACAGATACGCAGTATTTT. Translating gives CATSDSGFTDTQYF.

This clonotype was seen ten or more times. J is TRBJ2-7 and V is TRBV5-1; 11 positions agree with TRBD1. V lost 2 bases to trimming and J lost 3 bases; unmatched junction nucleotides: 13. CDR3 length equals 18 residues. Germline lookup yields CDR1 SGHRS and CDR2 YFSETQ. Written as DNA, the CDR3 is TGCGCCAGCAGCTTACCGGGACAGGGGGACGGGAGTCGCTACGAGCAGTACTTC. The encoded protein is CASSLPGQGDGSRYEQYF.

This chain uses TRBV5-1 with TRBJ2-7, with 8 bases fitting TRBD2. V lost 2 bases and J lost 3; bases outside the gene matches: 7. CDR1 is SGHRS, CDR2 YFSETQ, per germline. The CDR3 length is 15 residues. DNA for the CDR3: TGCGCCAGCAGCTTTACCGGGGGGGAAAACTACGAGCAGTACTTC. Its protein product is CASSFTGGENYEQYF.

This clonotype was picked up many times. CDR3 nucleotide sequence: TGTGCCAGCAGCCAAGTTCCCAGCTCCGGGGAGCTGTTTTTT. Translation: CASSQVPSSGELFF. The V and J genes are TRBV3-1 and TRBJ2-2; D remains unclear. Germline values: CDR1 LGHDT, CDR2 YNNKEL (reference sequence). The CDR3 runs to 14 residues. Trimming removed 1 base from V and 6 bases from J, with 9 bases in between.

This clonotype was counted between two and nine times. The rearrangement joins TRBV9 to TRBJ2-1, with 9 positions matching TRBD1. CDR1 is SGDLS, CDR2 YYNGEE, per germline. With 5 bases clipped from V and 9 bases from J, the junction kept 9 bases outside the gene matches. This CDR3 spans 14 amino acids. DNA of the CDR3: TGTGCCAGCAGGACCGGGACAGGGTCCGCTGAGCAGTTCTTC. Its translation: CASRTGTGSAEQFF.

Only a few counts were recorded for this clonotype. The V and J genes are TRBV19 and TRBJ2-5; D may be TRBD1 (6 bases). Germline assignment: CDR1 LNHDA and CDR2 SQIVND (reference sequence). V was trimmed by 6 bases and J by 5 bases, leaving 16 bases between them. CDR3 size: 14 residues. DNA of the CDR3: TGTGCCAGTAGGCGAACAGGGCCGTTGGAGACCCAGTACTTC. Translated: CASRRTGPLETQYF.

This clonotype was seen a handful of times. The chain joins TRBV5-5 to TRBJ1-4; D is unclear. CDR1 is SGHKS and CDR2 is YYEKEE in the germline V gene (reference sequence). V was cut by 0 bases and J by 4 bases, with 13 bases left in between. This CDR3 has 16 amino acids. The CDR3 sequence: CASSLVTNQLNEKLFF. The CDR3 DNA is TGTGCCAGCAGCTTGGTCACAAACCAACTTAATGAAAAACTGTTTTTT.

The J gene is TRBJ2-2, the V gene TRBV5-1; D unresolved. CDR3 size: 15 residues. Germline V CDR1 and CDR2: SGHRS, YFSETQ. Trimming removed 4 bases at V and 0 bases at J, with 10 bases between. Written as DNA, the CDR3 is TGCGCCAGCAGCCCCAGTAACGCGAACACCGGGGAGCTGTTTTTT. Protein: CASSPSNANTGELFF.

This clonotype was seen a handful of times. This chain joins TRBV6-1 and TRBJ2-1, with D possibly matching TRBD1 (6 bases). Trimming removed 8 bases from V and 7 bases from J, with 15 bases in between. This CDR3 contains 13 residues. The germline V gene encodes CDR1 MNHNS and CDR2 SASEGT. The CDR3 spells CASLAGQSNEQFF. Written as DNA, the CDR3 is TGTGCCAGCCTCGCCGGACAGTCGAATGAGCAGTTCTTC.

This chain joins TRBV7-2 and TRBJ2-7; D tentatively fits TRBD1 or TRBD2 (5 bases each). Germline V gives CDR1 SGHTA, CDR2 FQGNSA. The CDR3 is 14 amino acids. Trimming shortened V by 7 bases and J by 3 bases, and 16 bases separated the two germline ends. CDR3 protein: CASTPPGPSYEQYF. For the CDR3, the DNA is TGTGCCAGCACCCCCCCGGGACCCAGCTACGAGCAGTACTTC.

The chain links TRBV2 to TRBJ2-2; weak D call: TRBD2 (5 bases). The V gene lost 8 bases and the J gene lost 4 bases, with 17 bases spanning the gap. Germline CDR1 SNHLY, CDR2 FYNNEI. This CDR3 is 15 amino acids long. The CDR3 here is CASGRTAAGTGELFF. CDR3 DNA: TGTGCCAGCGGCCGGACGGCGGCGGGCACCGGGGAGCTGTTTTTT.

The chain employs TRBV24-1 and TRBJ1-2; D remains ambiguous. Germline CDR1 is KGHDR and CDR2 is SFDVKD. V shed 0 bases and J shed 5 bases, with 6 bases lying between them. The CDR3 covers 13 residues. The CDR3 nucleotides are TGTGCCACCAGTGATTTGCGCTATTATGGCTACACCTTC. This gives the protein CATSDLRYYGYTF.

There are a few counts of this clonotype. The rearrangement joins TRBV15 to TRBJ2-5; D is ambiguous. CDR1 is LNHNV, CDR2 YYDKDF, per germline (reference sequence). The CDR3 contains 13 residues. V dropped 6 bases and J dropped 0 bases, with 8 bases sitting between them. Here the CDR3 reads CATSWADQETQYF. The CDR3 DNA is TGTGCCACCAGTTGGGCAGACCAAGAGACCCAGTACTTC. Full variable domain (rest looked up from reference TRBV15 and TRBJ2-5): DAMVIQNPRYQVTQFGKPVTLSCSQTLNHNVMYWYQQKSSQAPKLLFHYYDKDFNNEADTPDNFQSRRPNTSFCFLDIRSPGLGDTAMYLCATSWADQETQYFGPGTRLLVL.

This clonotype was picked up one time. This rearrangement joins TRBV20-1 to TRBJ1-6; 10 bases are shared with TRBD1. V lost 1 base, J lost 7 bases, and 4 bases stayed unmatched. The germline V gene has CDR1 DFQATT and CDR2 SNEGSKA (reference sequence). The CDR3 runs 15 residues. The CDR3 is CSARAGTGENSPLHF. The DNA of the CDR3 is TGCAGTGCTAGAGCCGGGACAGGGGAAAATTCACCCCTCCACTTT.

The CDR3 DNA follows: TGCAGTGCTAGCCGGAGCAATCAGCCCCAGCATTTT. Amino acid sequence: CSASRSNQPQHF. V usage is TRBV20-1 and J usage is TRBJ1-5; D gene unclear. CDR3 length equals 12 residues. The ends were cut back, 3 bases at V and 1 base at J, with 4 bases in the middle. Germline V CDR1 and CDR2: DFQATT, SNEGSKA (reference sequence).

In this sample, this clonotype turned up a few times. The chain has TRBV7-2 and TRBJ2-5; TRBD2 matches at 10 bases. The CDR3 contains 15 residues. J lost 4 bases, V lost 3 bases, and 5 bases had no gene match. Germline CDR1 is SGHTA and CDR2 is FQGNSA. The CDR3 sequence: CASSFQRGGGETQYF. The CDR3 nucleotides are TGTGCCAGCAGCTTCCAGCGGGGGGGGGGAGAGACCCAGTACTTC.

V usage is TRBV7-3 and J usage is TRBJ1-1; the D gene is possibly TRBD1 (5 bases). CDR3 length: 15 residues. Deletions cut 5 bases from V and 4 bases from J, with 17 bases between. Germline V lookup: CDR1 SGHTA, CDR2 FQGTGA. The chain's CDR3 is CASSPSWGVGTEAFF. CDR3 coding DNA: TGTGCCAGCAGCCCCTCGTGGGGGGTCGGCACTGAAGCTTTCTTT.

This clonotype was found a few times. The chain links TRBV27 to TRBJ2-3; D is unresolved. This CDR3 is built from 13 residues. Germline V lookup: CDR1 MNHEY, CDR2 SMNVEV (reference sequence). V dropped 4 bases and J dropped 4 bases, with 9 bases sitting between them. The CDR3 DNA reads as TGTGCCAGCAGTTCTTGGGATTCAGATACGCAGTATTTT. Translated: CASSSWDSDTQYF.

This clonotype was counted many times. This chain uses TRBV3-1 with TRBJ2-1; a possible D gene is TRBD1 (5 bases). CDR1 is LGHDT, CDR2 YNNKEL, per germline (reference sequence). V shed 2 bases and J shed 2 bases, with 13 bases lying between them. This CDR3 is built from 16 residues. The DNA of the CDR3 is TGTGCCAGCAGCCAACAGACAGCCATCCCCTACAATGAGCAGTTCTTC. Amino acid sequence: CASSQQTAIPYNEQFF.

V is TRBV19 and J is TRBJ1-4; 8 nucleotides match TRBD1. The CDR3 totals 15 residues. Trimming at V came to 5 bases and at J to 7 bases, leaving 9 bases not matched to a gene. Germline-derived CDR1 and CDR2 are LNHDA and SQIVND (reference sequence). CDR3 bases: TGTGCCAGTAGTGAAACCGGGACAGGCGGTGAAAAACTGTTTTTT. It specifies CASSETGTGGEKLFF.

Comments on this clonotype: A much larger clone sits a single nucleotide away, making a read error possible. V usage is TRBV20-1 and J usage is TRBJ2-4; perhaps TRBD1 as D (5 bases). The CDR3 sequence is 12 residues long. V was pared by 0 bases and J by 12 bases, with 12 bases between. Germline V gene sequence: CDR1 DFQATT, CDR2 SNEGSKA (reference sequence). The CDR3 sequence: CSARDQGVHQYF. The CDR3 nucleotides read TGCAGTGCTAGAGATCAAGGGGTACATCAGTACTTC.

This clonotype was seen many times. The chain joins TRBV28 to TRBJ2-1; either TRBD1 or TRBD2 may supply D (5 bases each). Trimming stripped 5 bases from V and 7 bases from J, with 15 bases between. CDR1 and CDR2 from the germline V gene are MDHEN and SYDVKM. CDR3 length equals 14 residues. In DNA, the CDR3 is TGTGCCAGCAGTGTGGGACGTACGTATAATGAGCAGTTCTTC. This sequence encodes CASSVGRTYNEQFF. The variable domain in full, completed from reference TRBV28 and TRBJ2-1, reads DVKVTQSSRYLVKRTGEKVFLECVQDMDHENMFWYRQDPGLGLRLIYFSYDVKMKEKGDIPEGYSVSREKKERFSLILESASTNQTSMYLCASSVGRTYNEQFFGPGTRLTVL.

The table lists this clonotype with many counts. The chain combines TRBV6-1 with TRBJ1-5; D is uncertain. V gave up 2 bases and J gave up 11 bases, with 7 bases separating them. The CDR3 is made up of 11 amino acids. Germline loops: CDR1 MNHNS, CDR2 SASEGT. The CDR3 DNA reads as TGTGCCAGCAGTGAAAGGACGGCCCAGCATTTT. Protein product: CASSERTAQHF.